The entry that follows covers one T cell receptor (beta chain) sequence. No antigen is known for it. The data belong to a study of regulatory T cells in long-lasting Graves disease. Overall study: Antithyroid drugs had been given to newly diagnosed Graves' patients for under 3 months.

Study-level results: Relative to new patients (around 1,000), persistent patients exhibited greater sharing of public clonotypes (around 3,000). Limited sample numbers may have lowered accuracy.

The germline V and J ends were trimmed by 0 bases and 0 bases, with 13 bases remaining between them. This CDR3 region has 17 residues. The germline V gene encodes CDR1 SGHRS and CDR2 YFSETQ. To make TCR beta libraries, researchers used iRepertoire HTBI primers and Arm-PCR of CDR3 regions. TCRdb itself ran the multiplex PCR reads through MiXCR, one entry per CDR3 protein. The repertoire holds more than 300,000 distinct CDR3 sequences, with 15% to 18% as singletons. Specified time point: newly diagnosed GD, antithyroid drugs for less than 3 months. RNA isolated from PBMCs was used to make the TCR library.

The sequenced sample was peripheral blood mononuclear cells (PBMCs), obtained at new diagnosis, from a patient treated with antithyroid drugs. This rearrangement joins TRBV5-1 to TRBJ1-3; unclear D gene. The clonotype comes from a female donor with Graves disease. The CDR3 loop reads CASSLAGRILSGNTIYF. The DNA of the CDR3 is TGCGCCAGCAGCTTGGCAGGACGGATCCTCTCTGGAAACACCATATATTTT.